This T cell receptor (beta chain) was sequenced for a study of PD-1 blockade in classical Hodgkin lymphoma. Repertoires were generated with immunoSEQ multiplex PCR, while TCRdb's copy carries only in-frame clones and drops some. Of fewer than 30,000 clones listed, around 84% are singletons. CDR3 length: 16 residues. The time point is: cycle 4 day 1 (C4D1), after around six weeks of nivolumab. All patients relapsed after autologous stem cell transplantation, and brentuximab vedotin exposure varied. This clone turned up a few times. The chain is built from TRBV21-1 and TRBJ1-5; the table names TRBD1, a call not compared with the DNA. TRBV21-1 is flagged as a pseudogene. The specimen comprised peripheral blood mononuclear cells (PBMCs), sampled before the fourth cycle of nivolumab. The TCR was taken from a human donor with classical Hodgkin lymphoma. CDR3 in amino acids: CASSSRPQGKLQPQHF. CDR3 coding DNA: TGTGCCAGCAGCTCGCGCCCTCAGGGGAAGCTCCAGCCCCAGCATTTT.